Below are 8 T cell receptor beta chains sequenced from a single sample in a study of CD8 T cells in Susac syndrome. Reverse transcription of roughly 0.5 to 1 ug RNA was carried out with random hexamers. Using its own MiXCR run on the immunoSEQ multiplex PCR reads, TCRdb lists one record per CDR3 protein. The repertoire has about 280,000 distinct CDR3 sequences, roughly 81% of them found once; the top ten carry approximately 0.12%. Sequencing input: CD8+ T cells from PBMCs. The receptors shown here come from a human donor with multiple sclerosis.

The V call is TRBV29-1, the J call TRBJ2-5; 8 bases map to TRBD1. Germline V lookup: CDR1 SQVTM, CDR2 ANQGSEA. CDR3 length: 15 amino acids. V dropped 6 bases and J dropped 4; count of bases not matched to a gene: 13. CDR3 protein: CSVAAGTGIRETQYF. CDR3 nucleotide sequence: TGCAGCGTCGCCGCCGGGACAGGAATAAGAGAGACCCAGTACTTC.

CDR3 protein: CASSLNLLEQYF. The DNA of the CDR3 is TGTGCCAGCAGTTTGAACCTCCTCGAGCAGTACTTC. The rearrangement links TRBV12-3 or TRBV12-4 to TRBJ2-7; no firm D call. The germline V and J ends were trimmed by 3 bases and 6 bases, with 9 bases remaining between them. The CDR3 is 12 residues long.

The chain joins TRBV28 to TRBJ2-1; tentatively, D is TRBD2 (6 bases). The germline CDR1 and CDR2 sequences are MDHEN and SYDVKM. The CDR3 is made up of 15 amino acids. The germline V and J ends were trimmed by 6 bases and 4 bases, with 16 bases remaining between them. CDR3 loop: CASRIGTLPYNEQFF. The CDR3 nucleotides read TGTGCCAGCAGGATAGGGACTTTGCCTTACAATGAGCAGTTCTTC.

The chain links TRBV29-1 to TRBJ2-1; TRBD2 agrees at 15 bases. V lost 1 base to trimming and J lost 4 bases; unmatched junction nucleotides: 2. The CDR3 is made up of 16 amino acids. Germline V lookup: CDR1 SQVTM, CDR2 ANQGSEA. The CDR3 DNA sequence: TGCAGCGTTGAAGGGACTAGCGGGAGGGGGTACAATGAGCAGTTCTTC. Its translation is CSVEGTSGRGYNEQFF.

The CDR3 sequence is CASSQNLGSINEQFF. For the CDR3, the DNA is TGTGCCAGCAGCCAAAATCTAGGCAGTATTAATGAGCAGTTCTTC. V gene TRBV3-1 combines with J gene TRBJ2-1; D uncertain. The CDR3 extends over 15 amino acids. CDR1 and CDR2 from the germline V gene are LGHDT and YNNKEL (reference sequence). Trimming cost V 2 bases and J 7 bases, with 15 bases left between them.

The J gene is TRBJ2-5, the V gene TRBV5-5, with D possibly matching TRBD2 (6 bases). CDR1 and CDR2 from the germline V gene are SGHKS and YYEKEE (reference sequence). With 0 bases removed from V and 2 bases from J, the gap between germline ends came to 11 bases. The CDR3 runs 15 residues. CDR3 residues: CASSLEGLNQETQYF. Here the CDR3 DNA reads TGTGCCAGCAGCTTGGAGGGACTTAATCAAGAGACCCAGTACTTC.

The CDR3 DNA is TGTGCCAGCAGGCCGCCGGGACAGCGAAGTGAAAAACTGTTTTTT. It codes for CASRPPGQRSEKLFF. This rearrangement joins TRBV7-9 to TRBJ1-4; TRBD1 aligns across 7 bases. The CDR3 is made up of 15 amino acids. Germline CDR1 is SEHNR and CDR2 is FQNEAQ (reference sequence). The junction had 11 bases not matched to a gene; V was cut back by 6 bases and J by 7 bases.

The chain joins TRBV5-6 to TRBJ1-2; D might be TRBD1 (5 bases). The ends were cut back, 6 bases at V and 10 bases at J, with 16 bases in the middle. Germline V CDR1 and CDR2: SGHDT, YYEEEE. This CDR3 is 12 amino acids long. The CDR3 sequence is CASNWDRSSYTF. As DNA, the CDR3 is TGTGCCAGCAACTGGGACCGTTCCTCCTACACCTTC. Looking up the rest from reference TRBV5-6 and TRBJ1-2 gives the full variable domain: DAGVTQSPTHLIKTRGQQVTLRCSPKSGHDTVSWYQQALGQGPQFIFQYYEEEERQRGNFPDRFSGHQFPNYSSELNVNALLLGDSALYLCASNWDRSSYTFGSGTRLTVV.